Reported below is one T cell receptor beta chain. The data derive from a study of OX40 agonist ivuxolimab in advanced cancers. Using immunoSEQ multiplex PCR, the repertoire was profiled, and TCRdb retains in-frame clones only, with some absent. The table includes approximately 38,000 clones, about 90% detected once. The length of the CDR3 is 15 residues. J was trimmed by 3 bases and V by 7 bases; bases with no gene match: 11. Germline CDR1 reads MNHEY; CDR2 reads SVGAGI. The clonotype originates from an adult with an advanced solid tumor such as melanoma, head and neck, liver or kidney cancer. This chain links TRBV6-5 with TRBJ2-5; 7 bases map to TRBD2. This specimen consisted of CD4+ or CD8+ T cells sorted from blood, obtained in a trial of the OX40 agonist ivuxolimab. The CDR3 DNA is TGTGCCAGCACCCCAGGCGCTAGCGGTAAAGAGACCCAGTACTTC. Amino acid sequence: CASTPGASGKETQYF.